This entry describes one TCR beta chain. Its matching antigen is unknown. This sample is drawn from a study of regulatory T cells in long-lasting Graves disease. Construction of the TCR beta libraries employed iRepertoire HTBI primers in conjunction with Arm-PCR of CDR3 regions. Each CDR3 protein is one row after TCRdb ran MiXCR on the multiplex PCR reads. The sample holds hundreds of thousands of distinct CDR3 sequences, roughly 15% seen once. The V gene lost 3 bases and the J gene lost 8 bases, with 10 bases spanning the gap. Per the germline V gene, CDR1 is KGHSH and CDR2 is LQKENI. This CDR3 contains 12 residues. General study results and limits: Those with persistent Graves' had less TCR diversity than newly diagnosed patients.

Sample time point: newly diagnosed GD, antithyroid drugs for less than 3 months. PBMCs provided the RNA from which the TCR library was made. This same sample was also taken into another study, of T cells in Graves' hyperthyroidism and ophthalmopathy.

This TCR was recovered from a woman aged 25 to 39 with Graves disease. This sample comprised peripheral blood mononuclear cells (PBMCs), obtained at new diagnosis, from a patient treated with antithyroid drugs. The chain recombines TRBV18 with TRBJ1-1; D unresolved. The CDR3 coding sequence is TGTGCCAGCTCACCGCTGACGGACGAAGCTTTCTTT. Residues: CASSPLTDEAFF.